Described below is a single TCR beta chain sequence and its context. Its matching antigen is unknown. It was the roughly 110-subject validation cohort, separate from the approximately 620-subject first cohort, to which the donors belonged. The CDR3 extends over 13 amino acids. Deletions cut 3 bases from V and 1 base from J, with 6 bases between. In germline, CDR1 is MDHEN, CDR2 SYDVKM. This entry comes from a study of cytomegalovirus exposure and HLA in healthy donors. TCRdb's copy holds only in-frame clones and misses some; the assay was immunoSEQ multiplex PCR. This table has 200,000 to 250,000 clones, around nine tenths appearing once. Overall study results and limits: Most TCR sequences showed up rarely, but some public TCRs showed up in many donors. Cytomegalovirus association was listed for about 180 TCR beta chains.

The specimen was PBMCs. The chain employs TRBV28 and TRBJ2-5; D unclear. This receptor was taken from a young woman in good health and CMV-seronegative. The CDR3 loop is CASSFNSQETQYF. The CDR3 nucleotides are TGTGCCAGCAGTTTTAACAGCCAAGAGACCCAGTACTTC.